This TCR beta chain was identified in a study of T cell repertoires in cytomegalovirus infection (dated by TCRdb to the late 2010s). General notes on the study: Donor HLA type was relevant to the analysis, because carriage of CMV infection together with the matching HLA type was indicated by public TCR beta signatures.

What the authors observed across the whole study: The ex vivo response was dominated by HLA-C-restricted CMV-specific TCR beta clonotypes, and the single most frequent clonotype in two of eight donors was supplied by these HLA-C-restricted clonotypes. Carriers of CMV infection plus the relevant HLA type were discriminated by the cumulative frequency of public TCR beta family members in the study cohort and in an independent roughly 350-donor cohort.

TCRdb records Illumina HiSeq 1500 as the sequencer. TCRdb cleaned the public reads at Q25 with fastp, built clones with MiXCR and kept in-frame beta chains. Each entry is one CDR3 protein sequence, shown with its most common DNA and genes. In all, the sample holds 100,000 to 150,000 distinct CDR3 sequences, and 7% to 9.5% of those were seen once. The biggest ten clones account for around 10% of the sample. The CDR3 goes from the cysteine to the phenylalanine over 15 residues. Of all the DNA, just the CDR3 is kept, 45 bases in frame from base 1. The germline V gene (reference sequence) supplies CDR1 SEHNR and CDR2 FQNEAQ. Between the V and J ends, shortened by 3 bases and 0 bases respectively, the junction contains 8 bases. This clonotype was counted a few times. Its antigen has not been determined. Per-base quality was not reported, and no clone a single base away is much larger than it.

The sequence links TRBV7-9 to TRBJ2-2; perhaps TRBD1 is the D gene, with 5 bases matching. The receptor was derived from a human donor in good health (CMV status not recorded). Some clones in this sample may be carry-over from other donors' samples. Sequenced: PBMCs. The CDR3: CASSLRTSNTGELFF. The sequenced DNA is TGTGCCAGCAGCTTGCGGACATCGAACACCGGGGAGCTGTTTTTT. Outside the CDR3, residues come from the reference TRBV7-9 and TRBJ2-2 proteins, so the full variable domain is: DTGVSQNPRHKITKRGQNVTFRCDPISEHNRLYWYRQTLGQGPEFLTYFQNEAQLEKSRLLSDRFSAERPKGSFSTLEIQRTEQGDSAMYLCASSLRTSNTGELFFGEGSRLTVL.